The 17 T cell receptor beta chains reported below all come from one sample, sequenced in a study of blood T cell repertoires in COVID-19. Only in-frame clones appear in the TCRdb table, and some are missing; sequencing was by immunoSEQ multiplex PCR. In the table there are tens of thousands of clones, roughly 90% of which are singletons. The material sequenced was peripheral blood. Receptors were obtained from a man aged 60 to 75 with COVID-19, enrolled during active disease.

This clone was found a few times. The chain joins TRBV5-1 to TRBJ1-5; no clear D gene. Trimming cost V 3 bases and J 0 bases, with 13 bases left between them. There are 16 residues in the CDR3. Per germline, CDR1 SGHRS and CDR2 YFSETQ. The CDR3 DNA reads TGCGCCAGCAGCTCCTTAGGAGGGAATAGCAATCAGCCCCAGCATTTT. Its protein product is CASSSLGGNSNQPQHF.

The chain carries TRBV3-1 (or the pseudogene TRBV3-2) and TRBJ1-4, with D perhaps TRBD1 (5 bases). V was trimmed by 1 base and J by 6 bases, leaving 9 bases between them. This CDR3 is 14 amino acids long. Germline V gene data show CDR1 as LGHDT and CDR2 as YNNKEL (reference sequence). The CDR3 reads CASSQGGGYEKLFF. As DNA, the CDR3 is TGTGCCAGCAGCCAAGGGGGGGGATATGAAAAACTGTTTTTT.

The V gene is TRBV7-9, the J gene TRBJ1-2; 7 bases are shared with TRBD1. This CDR3 comprises 14 residues. The J segment lost 3 bases and the V segment lost 5 bases, leaving 6 bases of the junction unmatched. Germline V gene sequence: CDR1 SEHNR, CDR2 FQNEAQ (reference sequence). The DNA of the CDR3 is TGTGCCAGCAGCCCCGACAGGGTATACTATGGCTACACCTTC. Residues: CASSPDRVYYGYTF.

This rearrangement joins TRBV7-2 to TRBJ1-2; 8 bases map to TRBD1. CDR1 SGHTA and CDR2 FQGNSA come from the germline V gene. Trimming removed 3 bases from V and 2 bases from J; junction bases left unmatched: 5. This CDR3 has 15 residues. The CDR3 loop is CASSLGNRGNYGYTF. The CDR3 bases are TGTGCCAGCAGCTTGGGAAACAGGGGGAACTATGGCTACACCTTC.

This clone has a single count. CDR3 amino acids: CASSSGQGLSYNSPLHF. CDR3 DNA sequence: TGTGCCAGCTCATCAGGACAGGGTTTATCCTATAATTCACCCCTCCACTTT. V and J are TRBV18 and TRBJ1-6, with TRBD1 identical over 8 bases. Germline CDR1 and CDR2: KGHSH and LQKENI. The CDR3 extends over 17 amino acids. The junction had 7 bases not matched to a gene; V was cut back by 5 bases and J by 1 base.

V usage is TRBV5-4 and J usage is TRBJ1-4, with D possibly being TRBD1 (6 bases). Germline assignment: CDR1 SGHNT and CDR2 YYREEE (reference sequence). Trimming pared 4 bases from V and 1 base from J, leaving 8 bases between. The CDR3 extends over 14 amino acids. CDR3 sequence (DNA): TGTGCCAGCAGCACGACAGGAACTAATGAAAAACTGTTTTTT. This encodes CASSTTGTNEKLFF. Full variable domain (remainder filled in from reference TRBV5-4 and TRBJ1-4): ETGVTQSPTHLIKTRGQQVTLRCSSQSGHNTVSWYQQALGQGPQFIFQYYREEENGRGNFPPRFSGLQFPNYSSELNVNALELDDSALYLCASSTTGTNEKLFFGSGTQLSVL.

The chain has TRBV5-1 and TRBJ2-2; 7 bases align to TRBD1. With V trimmed by 0 bases and J by 6 bases, 5 bases remained unmatched. The CDR3 loop spans 15 amino acids. Germline-derived CDR1 and CDR2 are SGHRS and YFSETQ. CDR3: CASSLEQGPPGELFF. The CDR3 bases are TGCGCCAGCAGCTTGGAACAGGGGCCCCCCGGGGAGCTGTTTTTT. Based on the CDR3 plus reference TRBV5-1 and TRBJ2-2, the full variable domain is KAGVTQTPRYLIKTRGQQVTLSCSPISGHRSVSWYQQTPGQGLQFLFEYFSETQRNKGNFPGRFSGRQFSNSRSEMNVSTLELGDSALYLCASSLEQGPPGELFFGEGSRLTVL.

The rearrangement joins TRBV4-1 to TRBJ1-5, with 8 nucleotides matching TRBD1. V dropped 4 bases and J dropped 5; count of bases not matched to a gene: 7. Germline loops: CDR1 MGHRA, CDR2 YSYEKL. The CDR3 totals 15 residues. CDR3 nucleotide sequence: TGCGCCAGCAGCCTGGGACAGGAGGCGGATCAGCCCCAGCATTTT. This gives the protein CASSLGQEADQPQHF.

The genes are TRBV11-2 and TRBJ2-7; 11 nucleotides align to TRBD2. Unmatched junction bases numbered 11, after V lost 4 bases and J lost 12 bases. CDR1 SGHAT and CDR2 FQNNGV come from the germline V gene. This CDR3 contains 14 residues. The CDR3, as DNA: TGTGCCAGCAGCTCAGCCGGGACTAGCGGTTTTTGGTACTTC. Its translation is CASSSAGTSGFWYF. The complete variable domain, with remaining parts taken from reference TRBV11-2 and TRBJ2-7, reads EAGVAQSPRYKIIEKRQSVAFWCNPISGHATLYWYQQILGQGPKLLIQFQNNGVVDDSQLPKDRFSAERLKGVDSTLKIQPAKLEDSAVYLCASSSAGTSGFWYFGPGTRLTVT.

The chain recombines TRBV30 with TRBJ1-2; D remains unclear. Germline assignment: CDR1 GTSNPN and CDR2 SVGIG (reference sequence). The CDR3 totals 12 residues. V was cut by 2 bases and J by 6 bases, with 10 bases left in between. As DNA, the CDR3 is TGTGCCTGGAGTACCACTTCGGATGGCTACACCTTC. This gives the protein CAWSTTSDGYTF. The full variable domain, its missing parts supplied by reference TRBV30 and TRBJ1-2, is SQTIHQWPATLVQPVGSPLSLECTVEGTSNPNLYWYRQAAGRGLQLLFYSVGIGQISSEVPQNLSASRPQDRQFILSSKKLLLSDSGFYLCAWSTTSDGYTFGSGTRLTVV.

This chain joins TRBV9 and TRBJ2-7, with D perhaps matching TRBD1 (5 bases). CDR3 length equals 13 residues. V was clipped by 4 bases and J by 7 bases, with 15 bases between them. Germline-derived CDR1 and CDR2 are SGDLS and YYNGEE. The CDR3 region has the DNA TGTGCCAGCAGCCCGATTGTGGCAGGGGAGCAGTACTTC. Translated, it gives CASSPIVAGEQYF.

In its sample, this clone was seen once. J is TRBJ2-7 and V is TRBV30; the D gene is possibly TRBD2 (5 bases). The germline V gene encodes CDR1 GTSNPN and CDR2 SVGIG (reference sequence). This CDR3 spans 12 amino acids. V shed 4 bases and J shed 3 bases, with 10 bases lying between them. CDR3 loop: CAWTSGDYEQYF. The CDR3 nucleotides are TGTGCCTGGACATCCGGGGACTACGAGCAGTACTTC.

V is TRBV6-5 and J is TRBJ1-1; 9 bases align to TRBD1. In germline, CDR1 is MNHEY, CDR2 SVGAGI. CDR3 size: 11 residues. V lost 5 bases, J lost 10 bases, and 2 bases stayed unmatched. CDR3 protein: CASSPGQGAFF. The DNA for the CDR3 is TGTGCCAGCAGTCCGGGACAGGGAGCTTTCTTT.

The V and J genes are TRBV9 and TRBJ1-2; no firm D call. Germline V gene lookup returns CDR1 SGDLS and CDR2 YYNGEE. There are 16 residues in the CDR3. Trimming stripped 4 bases from V and 1 base from J, with 17 bases between. The CDR3 protein is CASSPSAASLNYGYTF. In nucleotides, the CDR3 is TGTGCCAGCAGCCCGAGTGCGGCCTCCCTTAACTATGGCTACACCTTC.

The CDR3 DNA is TGTGCCAGCAGTTTACCCGACAGGAGTCGGGAAGCTTTCTTT. As protein: CASSLPDRSREAFF. This chain joins TRBV28 and TRBJ1-1, with D possibly TRBD1 on 6 matching bases. The CDR3 runs to 14 residues. V lost 2 bases and J 8 bases, leaving 15 bases between the germline ends. From germline, CDR1 is MDHEN and CDR2 SYDVKM. Complete variable domain (other parts from reference TRBV28 and TRBJ1-1): DVKVTQSSRYLVKRTGEKVFLECVQDMDHENMFWYRQDPGLGLRLIYFSYDVKMKEKGDIPEGYSVSREKKERFSLILESASTNQTSMYLCASSLPDRSREAFFGQGTRLTVV.

This clone was detected a few times. The chain combines TRBV4-1 with TRBJ2-3; TRBD2 might be the D (5 bases). The ends were cut back, 1 base at V and 3 bases at J, with 14 bases in the middle. This CDR3 has 16 amino acids. The germline V gene has CDR1 MGHRA and CDR2 YSYEKL. In nucleotides, the CDR3 is TGCGCCAGCAGCCAAGTATCGGGGTTTTATACAGATACGCAGTATTTT. This codes for CASSQVSGFYTDTQYF.

V usage is TRBV28 and J usage is TRBJ2-7, with D hard to call. CDR3 length: 14 residues. Germline lookup yields CDR1 MDHEN and CDR2 SYDVKM. Trimming took 3 bases from V and 6 from J, leaving 15 bases between them. The DNA for the CDR3 is TGTGCCAGCAGTTTCGTCTCCCCCCTCTCCGAGCAGTACTTC. It translates to CASSFVSPLSEQYF.